Described below is a single T cell receptor beta chain sequence and its context. The CDR3 totals 13 residues. Trimming removed 2 bases from V and 5 bases from J, with 9 bases in between. The V gene's germline CDR1 is LNHDA and CDR2 SQIVND (reference sequence). The data stem from a study of blood T cell repertoires in COVID-19. Looking at the study overall: COVID-19 samples collected from the United States, Italy and Spain covered acute and convalescent phases. From T cells, B-cell-depleted T cells, or PBMCs came the material, which was cDNA or gDNA.

Per the original data handling: Counts of nucleated cells, estimated from reference gene primer amplification, were obtained. Profiling relied on immunoSEQ multiplex PCR, and the TCRdb table lists in-frame clones only, not all of them. V and J calls and clone size are copied from that table; D and trimming were computed from the DNA. The top ten hold roughly 6.3% of the sample, which has 55,000 to 75,000 clones, around 82% seen once. Sequenced: peripheral blood. The chain links TRBV19 to TRBJ1-2; D call uncertain. The sequence was obtained from a human donor in a cohort sampled during active COVID-19. CDR3 bases: TGTGCCAGTAGTATACAGGAACATTATGGCTACACCTTC. Encoded protein: CASSIQEHYGYTF.